The sequence of this T cell receptor (beta chain) was determined in a study of control samples from healthy donors and cancer patients. V gave up 3 bases and J gave up 9 bases; unmatched junction bases: 10. The CDR3 loop spans 15 amino acids. Germline V gene lookup returns CDR1 SEHNR and CDR2 FQNEAQ (reference sequence). Clones were read by immunoSEQ multiplex PCR, and TCRdb kept only the in-frame ones, dropping some. Of about 120,000 clones in the sample, 75% to 90% are singletons; the top ten hold around 1.1%. This rearrangement joins TRBV7-9 to TRBJ1-5; 8 bases fit TRBD1. The specimen sequenced was PBMCs. The sequence came from a woman aged 45 to 65 with colorectal cancer. CDR3 in amino acids: CASSLGGQGGGPQHF. The CDR3 DNA reads as TGTGCCAGCAGCTTGGGCGGACAGGGAGGAGGGCCCCAGCATTTT.